This is a list of T cell receptor beta chains from one sample in a study of vaccination effects on CD4 cells after COVID-19. Produced via immunoSEQ multiplex PCR; TCRdb's table is partial and in-frame only. The sample consists of 20,000 to 30,000 clones, 75% to 80% of them appearing once. What these receptors recognize is not known. The starting material was CD4+ T cells from PBMCs cultured with SARS-CoV-2 spike peptides, obtained after COVID-19 vaccination. Receptors were obtained from a human donor who received a COVID-19 vaccine. Some clones in this sample may be carry-over from other donors' samples. Each CDR3 is given with its conserved first and last residue. D genes are given only for firm matches. Size tells how often a clone was seen (once, few, many) or the class of an expanded clone, and some rows leave it out.

clone_size j_call d_call v_call cdr3_length cdr3_nt cdr3_aa
- TRBJ2-3 - TRBV5-1 15 TGCGCCAGCAGCTTGGGGGTCGACGGCACAGATACGCAGTATTTT CASSLGVDGTDTQYF
- TRBJ1-1 - TRBV28 11 TGTGCCAGCAGTTTCCCAGAGGAAGCTTTCTTT CASSFPEEAFF
once TRBJ1-2 - TRBV12-3/TRBV12-4 13 TGTGCCAGCAGTTTAGGACGGAACTATGGCTACACCTTC CASSLGRNYGYTF
- TRBJ1-1 - TRBV6-5 12 TGTGCCAGCAGGGGGCCAGACACTGAAGCTTTCTTT CASRGPDTEAFF
- TRBJ2-3 - TRBV30 17 TGTGCCTGGAGTGGTCGGCTCGGTGCCTTACACACAGATACGCAGTATTTT CAWSGRLGALHTDTQYF
- TRBJ2-5 TRBD1 TRBV5-5 14 TGTGCCAGCAGCTTTCAGGGGGTCGAAGAGACCCAGTACTTC CASSFQGVEETQYF
- TRBJ2-5 TRBD1 TRBV24-1 16 TGTGCCACCAGTGATTACCCCGGGACAGGGCCAGAGACCCAGTACTTC CATSDYPGTGPETQYF
- TRBJ1-5 - TRBV3-1/TRBV3-2 15 TGTGCCAGCAGCCAAGATGGGGGCCTGGGCATGGCCCAGCATTTT CASSQDGGLGMAQHF
few TRBJ1-1 - TRBV29-1 12 TGCAGCGCGGTGCGACAGGTGAGTGAAGCTTTCTTT CSAVRQVSEAFF
- TRBJ1-1 - TRBV6-6 16 TGTGCCAGCAGTCCCAGACAGACACAGGGAGGAACTGAAGCTTTCTTT CASSPRQTQGGTEAFF
- TRBJ2-5 - TRBV6-5 14 TGTGCCAGCAGTTACGGGCGGTTACAAGAGACCCAGTACTTC CASSYGRLQETQYF
- TRBJ2-3 TRBD2 TRBV6-5 13 TGTGCCAGCAGTTCCCGGGGGGGAGATACGCAGTATTTT CASSSRGGDTQYF
- TRBJ1-3 TRBD1 TRBV5-1 17 TGCGCCAGCAGCTTGGAAGGGACAGGGGGAAGGGGAAACACCATATATTTT CASSLEGTGGRGNTIYF
few TRBJ2-5 - TRBV5-1 14 TGCGCCAGCAGCTTGGGAGGGTCCTTAGAGACCCAGTACTTC CASSLGGSLETQYF
- TRBJ2-3 - TRBV2 14 TGTGCCAGCAGTTCGGGACGGAATACTGATACGCAGTATTTT CASSSGRNTDTQYF
- TRBJ1-3 - TRBV28 14 TGTGCCAGCAGTTTTTTCTCCTCTGGAAACACCATATATTTT CASSFFSSGNTIYF
once TRBJ1-3 TRBD1 TRBV5-1 16 TGCGCCAGCAGCTTCTCCGGGACAGGAATTGGGAACACCATATATTTT CASSFSGTGIGNTIYF
- TRBJ1-5 - TRBV7-3 13 TGTGCCAGCAGCTTAACCGGGGGGCAGCCCCAGCATTTT CASSLTGGQPQHF
- TRBJ2-2 TRBD1 TRBV24-1 16 TGTGCCACCAGTGAGGAGGACAGGGGGACTGCCGGGGAGCTGTTTTTT CATSEEDRGTAGELFF
- TRBJ2-1 - TRBV15 15 TGTGCCACCAGTCCGACTAGTAACTCCTACAATGAGCAGTTCTTC CATSPTSNSYNEQFF
- TRBJ1-1 - TRBV28 16 TGTGCCAGCAGTTCGGTGGGCGTTCCAGGGAACACTGAAGCTTTCTTT CASSSVGVPGNTEAFF
- TRBJ1-5 TRBD1 TRBV19 13 TGTGCCGGAGCGACAGGGGGCAATCAGCCCCAGCATTTT CAGATGGNQPQHF
- TRBJ1-1 TRBD1 TRBV6-5 14 TGTGCCAGCAGTAGGGACAGGGGGAACACTGAAGCTTTCTTT CASSRDRGNTEAFF
- TRBJ2-5 - TRBV5-1 11 TGCGCCAGCACCATACAAGAGACCCAGTACTTC CASTIQETQYF
- TRBJ1-3 TRBD1 TRBV27 14 TGTGCCAGCAGTCCGACAGGGGGGGCGGGCACCATATATTTT CASSPTGGAGTIYF
- TRBJ1-2 - TRBV2 14 TGTGCCAGCAGCATCACCGGGACGAGCTATGGCTACACCTTC CASSITGTSYGYTF
- TRBJ1-1 - TRBV18 15 TGTGCCAGCTCACCAGAGGAGGGCAGGGGCACTGAAGCTTTCTTT CASSPEEGRGTEAFF
- TRBJ2-3 TRBD1 TRBV10-3 18 TGTGCCATCAAGCCGGGACAGGGGTGGGGGAAAAACACAGATACGCAGTATTTT CAIKPGQGWGKNTDTQYF
- TRBJ2-3 - TRBV5-1 17 TGCGCCAGCAGCTTGGAATGGAGTGGGGCGGGCACAGATACGCAGTATTTT CASSLEWSGAGTDTQYF
few TRBJ1-2 - TRBV5-1 14 TGCGCCAGCAGCTTGGACCTCTCTAACTATGGCTACACCTTC CASSLDLSNYGYTF
- TRBJ1-1 - TRBV5-5 14 TGTGCCAGCAACCCATGGGGATTGAACACTGAAGCTTTCTTT CASNPWGLNTEAFF
- TRBJ1-3 TRBD1 TRBV5-1 15 TGCGCCAGCAGCTTGGGGACAGGGGCTGGAAACACCATATATTTT CASSLGTGAGNTIYF
- TRBJ2-2 - TRBV6-1 15 TGTGCCAGCAGTGAACGAGGGTTACCCACCGGGGAGCTGTTTTTT CASSERGLPTGELFF
- TRBJ1-4 TRBD1 TRBV28 15 TGTGCCAGCAGTTCTCCAGGGGGCGAGGGTGAAAAACTGTTTTTT CASSSPGGEGEKLFF
- TRBJ1-2 - TRBV29-1 13 TGCAGCGTTGAGGAGGGGGGTCCCGATGGCTACACCTTC CSVEEGGPDGYTF
- TRBJ1-3 - TRBV27 13 TGTGCCAGCCGCTTCAGCTCTGGAAACACCATATATTTT CASRFSSGNTIYF
few TRBJ1-2 - TRBV2 12 TGTGCCAGCAGTGCGCAGGGGAATGGCTACACCTTC CASSAQGNGYTF
- TRBJ2-1 - TRBV18 14 TGTGCCAGCTCACCACAGGGGTTCGACAATGAGCAGTTCTTC CASSPQGFDNEQFF
- TRBJ1-1 TRBD1 TRBV19 14 TGTGCCAGTAGGGAATCCAGGGGGGGGACTGAAGCTTTCTTT CASRESRGGTEAFF
few TRBJ1-1 TRBD1 TRBV6-2/TRBV6-3 11 TGTGCCAGCAGCGACAGGGATGTAGCTTTCTTT CASSDRDVAFF
- TRBJ1-3 - TRBV5-1 15 TGCGCCAGTCAACGGGACACTTTTTCCGAAAACACCATATATTTT CASQRDTFSENTIYF
- TRBJ2-1 TRBD2 TRBV7-8 15 TGTGCCAGCAGCAGAGGACTAGCGGGGAACAATGAGCAGTTCTTC CASSRGLAGNNEQFF
- TRBJ2-5 - TRBV28 13 TGTGCCAGCATGGGGCCAAGAGGTGAGACCCAGTACTTC CASMGPRGETQYF
- TRBJ1-6 - TRBV18 15 TGTGCCAGCTCACCGGAGGGACTACGAAATTCACCCCTCCACTTT CASSPEGLRNSPLHF
- TRBJ2-2 - TRBV24-1 16 TGTGCCACCAGTGACCCTGGGTCTGCGAACACCGGGGAGCTGTTTTTT CATSDPGSANTGELFF
once TRBJ1-5 - TRBV7-2 14 TGTGCCAGCAGCTTATTCGGGGTAGGTCAGCCCCAGCATTTT CASSLFGVGQPQHF
- TRBJ2-3 TRBD2 TRBV18 18 TGTGCCAGCTCACCACGATGGACTAGCGGGGGGGCCGGAGATACGCAGTATTTT CASSPRWTSGGAGDTQYF
- TRBJ2-1 - TRBV7-9 12 TGTGCCAGCAGTCGTCAGTACAATGAGCAGTTCTTC CASSRQYNEQFF
- TRBJ2-5 TRBD1 TRBV7-9 14 TGTGCCCTCACAGGGGCAGGGAACCAAGAGACCCAGTACTTC CALTGAGNQETQYF
once TRBJ1-1 - TRBV20-1 11 TGCAGTGCTAGCAAGAACACTGAAGCTTTCTTT CSASKNTEAFF